These 2 T cell receptor beta chains came from one sample sequenced in a study of shared clonotypes between healthy human individuals. Clones were sequenced by immunoSEQ multiplex PCR, and TCRdb holds only the in-frame ones, with some missing. The sample includes millions of clones, 85% to 95% of them seen just once. Sequencing was performed on naive CD4+ T cells from PBMCs. Noted subset: CD45RA+ positively selected. These TCRs come from a man between 18 and 29 years old in good health. Some clones in this sample may be carry-over from other donors' samples.

The V gene is TRBV2, the J gene TRBJ2-7; D call uncertain. The CDR3 spans 12 residues. Trimming shortened V by 6 bases and J by 4 bases, and 10 bases separated the two germline ends. Looked up from germline, CDR1 is SNHLY and CDR2 is FYNNEI. CDR3 loop: CASRGQAYEQYF. The CDR3 DNA sequence: TGTGCCAGCAGAGGTCAGGCTTACGAGCAGTACTTC.

For the CDR3, the DNA is TGTGCCAGCAGTTTAAGTGGGGCGGGAAGCTCCTACGAGCAGTACTTC. Amino acids: CASSLSGAGSSYEQYF. The chain is built from TRBV28 and TRBJ2-7; D is perhaps TRBD2 (6 bases). The CDR3 is 16 residues long. The germline CDR1 and CDR2 sequences are MDHEN and SYDVKM. Trimming cost V 2 bases and J 0 bases, with 14 bases left between them.